What follows are 12 T cell receptor beta chains derived from one specimen sequenced in a study of Ad26.COV2.S vaccination and SARS-CoV-2 variants. Profiled with immunoSEQ multiplex PCR; TCRdb holds only in-frame clones, not every one. Altogether 300,000 to 400,000 clones are present, around 92% being singletons, with the ten largest covering about 3.9%. Sequenced here: peripheral blood, sampled after recovery from COVID-19. The receptors shown here come from a human donor who had recovered from COVID-19.

The CDR3 region is CASSHLAFGQFF. The DNA for the CDR3 is TGTGCCAGCAGCCATTTGGCATTTGGGCAGTTCTTC. The chain recombines TRBV7-2 with TRBJ2-1, with unresolved D. The germline V and J ends were trimmed by 5 bases and 12 bases, with 14 bases remaining between them. Germline loops: CDR1 SGHTA, CDR2 FQGNSA. CDR3 length equals 12 residues.

The V and J genes are TRBV19 and TRBJ2-7, with TRBD1 matching over 10 bases. This CDR3 is built from 17 residues. Losses at the gene ends were 7 bases for V and 3 bases for J; bases not matched to a gene: 15. CDR1 is LNHDA and CDR2 is SQIVND in the germline V gene (reference sequence). In DNA form, the CDR3 reads TGTGCCAGTAAACAGCAAGGAACCGGGACAGGGGACTACGAGCAGTACTTC. It translates to CASKQQGTGTGDYEQYF.

The chain uses TRBV27 and TRBJ1-2; tentatively, D is TRBD1 (6 bases). V shed 5 bases and J shed 0 bases, with 13 bases lying between them. The V gene's germline CDR1 is MNHEY and CDR2 SMNVEV (reference sequence). This CDR3 comprises 15 residues. The CDR3 coding sequence is TGTGCCAGCAGTACCATGACAGGTTCTAACTATGGCTACACCTTC. It encodes CASSTMTGSNYGYTF.

The chain links TRBV27 to TRBJ1-2, with 9 nucleotides matching TRBD1. The V segment lost 7 bases and the J segment 3 bases; nucleotides outside the gene matches: 15. The germline V gene encodes CDR1 MNHEY and CDR2 SMNVEV (reference sequence). This CDR3 comprises 17 residues. The chain's CDR3 is CASTSRTGAMDHYGYTF. The CDR3 DNA follows: TGTGCCAGCACATCCAGGACAGGGGCAATGGATCACTATGGCTACACCTTC.

The chain has TRBV7-3 and TRBJ2-2, with 8 bases aligning to TRBD2. With 1 base clipped from V and 0 bases from J, the junction kept 10 bases outside the gene matches. The CDR3 runs to 19 residues. Germline assignment: CDR1 SGHTA and CDR2 FQGTGA. Here the CDR3 reads CASSLRPSLAGTNTGELFF. The CDR3 nucleotides are TGTGCCAGCAGCTTAAGGCCCTCCTTAGCGGGAACGAACACCGGGGAGCTGTTTTTT. Full variable domain (outside the CDR3, taken from reference TRBV7-3 and TRBJ2-2): GAGVSQTPSNKVTEKGKYVELRCDPISGHTALYWYRQSLGQGPEFLIYFQGTGAADDSGLPNDRFFAVRPEGSVSTLKIQRTERGDSAVYLCASSLRPSLAGTNTGELFFGEGSRLTVL.

The chain carries TRBV13 and TRBJ1-5, with D maybe TRBD1 (6 bases). The V gene lost 4 bases and the J gene lost 0 bases, with 10 bases spanning the gap. The V gene's germline CDR1 is PRHDT and CDR2 FYEKMQ (reference sequence). The CDR3 covers 15 residues. The DNA for the CDR3 is TGTGCCAGCAGCTCCCGACAGGATAGCAATCAGCCCCAGCATTTT. Protein sequence: CASSSRQDSNQPQHF.

The gene calls are TRBV7-8 and TRBJ1-3; 8 bases are shared with TRBD1. The CDR3 extends over 15 amino acids. The V gene end was trimmed by 5 bases and the J gene end by 3 bases; junction bases not matched to a gene: 6. Looked up from germline, CDR1 is SGHVS and CDR2 is FQNEAQ. The CDR3 DNA sequence: TGTGCCAGCAGCCTCACAGACAGGGGTGGAAACACCATATATTTT. Its protein product is CASSLTDRGGNTIYF. Supplemented by reference TRBV7-8 and TRBJ1-3, the full variable domain reads GAGVSQSPRYKVAKRGQDVALRCDPISGHVSLFWYQQALGQGPEFLTYFQNEAQLDKSGLPSDRFFAERPEGSVSTLKIQRTQQEDSAVYLCASSLTDRGGNTIYFGEGSWLTVV.

This chain connects TRBV27 to TRBJ1-6; maybe TRBD1 (6 bases). V shed 8 bases and J shed 7 bases, with 18 bases lying between them. The germline V gene has CDR1 MNHEY and CDR2 SMNVEV (reference sequence). This CDR3 comprises 15 residues. The CDR3 is CASGNMGGRNSPLHF. For the CDR3, the DNA is TGTGCCAGCGGGAACATGGGGGGCCGCAATTCACCCCTCCACTTT.

This clone has only a few counts. J is TRBJ1-1 and V is TRBV9; possible D gene TRBD1, 6 bases. Germline CDR1 reads SGDLS; CDR2 reads YYNGEE. Trimming took off 1 base at V and 4 bases at J, with 17 bases between the two ends. The CDR3 consists of 16 residues. The CDR3 region is CASSVFAGARITEAFF. The CDR3 DNA reads TGTGCCAGCAGCGTATTCGCAGGGGCCCGCATCACTGAAGCTTTCTTT.

A single count supports this clone. The genes are TRBV15 and TRBJ2-7; possible D gene TRBD1, 7 bases. CDR1 LNHNV and CDR2 YYDKDF come from the germline V gene (reference sequence). The CDR3 covers 16 residues. Trimming shortened V by 0 bases and J by 4 bases, and 16 bases separated the two germline ends. CDR3 in DNA: TGTGCCACCAGCAGAGATCAAGGAGGGGGCTTGTACGAGCAGTACTTC. It encodes CATSRDQGGGLYEQYF.

V usage is TRBV5-1 and J usage is TRBJ2-3; 10 nucleotides line up with TRBD2. Germline-derived CDR1 and CDR2 are SGHRS and YFSETQ. The CDR3 has 16 amino acids. V lost 3 bases and J lost 1; bases outside the gene matches: 5. CDR3 amino acids: CASSSLTSGGTDTQYF. The CDR3 nucleotides read TGCGCCAGCAGCTCGCTCACTAGCGGGGGCACAGATACGCAGTATTTT.

The V call is TRBV5-4, the J call TRBJ1-6; D uncertain. Germline CDR1 is SGHNT and CDR2 is YYREEE (reference sequence). V lost 3 bases and J 8 bases, leaving 9 bases between the germline ends. CDR3 size: 13 residues. The CDR3 region is CASSSWDDSPLHF. CDR3 sequence (DNA): TGTGCCAGCAGCTCATGGGATGATTCACCCCTCCACTTT.